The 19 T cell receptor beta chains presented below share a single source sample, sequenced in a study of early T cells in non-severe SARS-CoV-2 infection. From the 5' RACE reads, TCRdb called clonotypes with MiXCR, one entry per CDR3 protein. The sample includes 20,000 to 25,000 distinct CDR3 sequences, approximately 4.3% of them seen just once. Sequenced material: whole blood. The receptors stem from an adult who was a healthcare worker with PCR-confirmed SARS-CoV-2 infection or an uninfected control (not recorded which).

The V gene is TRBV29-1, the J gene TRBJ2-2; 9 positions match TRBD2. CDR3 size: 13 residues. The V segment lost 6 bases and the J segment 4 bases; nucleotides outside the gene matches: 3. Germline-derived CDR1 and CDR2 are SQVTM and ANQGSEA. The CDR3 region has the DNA TGCAGCGTAAGCGGGAGGCTCACCGGGGAGCTGTTTTTT. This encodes CSVSGRLTGELFF.

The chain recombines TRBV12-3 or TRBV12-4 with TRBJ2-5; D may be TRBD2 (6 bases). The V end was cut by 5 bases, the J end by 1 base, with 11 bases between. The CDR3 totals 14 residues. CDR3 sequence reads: CASSIRDFQETQYF. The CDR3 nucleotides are TGTGCCAGCAGTATCCGGGACTTCCAAGAGACCCAGTACTTC.

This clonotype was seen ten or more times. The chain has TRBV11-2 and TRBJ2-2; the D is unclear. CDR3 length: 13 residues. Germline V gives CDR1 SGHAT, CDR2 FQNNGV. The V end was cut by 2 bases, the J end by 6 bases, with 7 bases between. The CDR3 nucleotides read TGTGCCAGCAGCTTAAGGAGTCCCGGGGAGCTGTTTTTT. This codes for CASSLRSPGELFF.

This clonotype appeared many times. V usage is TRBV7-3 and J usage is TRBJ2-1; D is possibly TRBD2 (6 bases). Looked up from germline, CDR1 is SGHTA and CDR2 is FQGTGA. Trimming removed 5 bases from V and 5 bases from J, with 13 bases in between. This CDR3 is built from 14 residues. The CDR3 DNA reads TGTGCCAGCAGCCAAGCGGGTTGGGACAATGAGCAGTTCTTC. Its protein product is CASSQAGWDNEQFF.

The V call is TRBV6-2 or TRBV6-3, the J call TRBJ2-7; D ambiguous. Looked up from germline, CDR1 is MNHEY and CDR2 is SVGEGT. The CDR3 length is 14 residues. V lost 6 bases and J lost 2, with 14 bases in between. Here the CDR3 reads CASSPGFGTYEQYF. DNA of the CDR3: TGTGCCAGCAGCCCTGGGTTTGGCACCTACGAGCAGTACTTC.

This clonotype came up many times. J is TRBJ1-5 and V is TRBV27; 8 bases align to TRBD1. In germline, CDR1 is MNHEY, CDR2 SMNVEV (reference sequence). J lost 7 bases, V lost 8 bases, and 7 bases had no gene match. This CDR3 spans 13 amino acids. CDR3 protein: CASARQGLQPQHF. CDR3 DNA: TGTGCCAGCGCTCGACAGGGGCTCCAGCCCCAGCATTTT.

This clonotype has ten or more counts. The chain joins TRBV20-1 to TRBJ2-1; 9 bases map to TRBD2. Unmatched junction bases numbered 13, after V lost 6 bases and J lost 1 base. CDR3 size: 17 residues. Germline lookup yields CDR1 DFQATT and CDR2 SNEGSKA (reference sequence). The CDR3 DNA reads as TGCAGTGCCCTGACTAGCGGTCGGGTTGGATCCTACAATGAGCAGTTCTTC. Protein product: CSALTSGRVGSYNEQFF.

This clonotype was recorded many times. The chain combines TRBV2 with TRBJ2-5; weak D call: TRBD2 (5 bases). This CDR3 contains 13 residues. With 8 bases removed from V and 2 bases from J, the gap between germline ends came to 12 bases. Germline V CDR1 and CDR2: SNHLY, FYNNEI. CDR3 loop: CASWFGEQETQYF. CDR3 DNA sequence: TGTGCCAGCTGGTTCGGGGAACAAGAGACCCAGTACTTC.

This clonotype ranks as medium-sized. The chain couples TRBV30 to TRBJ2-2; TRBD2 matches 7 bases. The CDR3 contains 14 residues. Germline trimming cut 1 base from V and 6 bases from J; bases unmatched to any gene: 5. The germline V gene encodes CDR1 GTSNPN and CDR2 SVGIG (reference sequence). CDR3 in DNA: TGTGCCTGGAGTGCGACCCGGGAGGCCGGGGAGCTGTTTTTT. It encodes CAWSATREAGELFF.

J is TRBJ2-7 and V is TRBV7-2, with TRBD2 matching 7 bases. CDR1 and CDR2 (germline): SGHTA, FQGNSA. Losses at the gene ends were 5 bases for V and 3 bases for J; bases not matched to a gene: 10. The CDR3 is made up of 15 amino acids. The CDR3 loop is CASSPAGEPFYEQYF. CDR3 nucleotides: TGTGCCAGCAGCCCCGCGGGGGAGCCATTCTACGAGCAGTACTTC.

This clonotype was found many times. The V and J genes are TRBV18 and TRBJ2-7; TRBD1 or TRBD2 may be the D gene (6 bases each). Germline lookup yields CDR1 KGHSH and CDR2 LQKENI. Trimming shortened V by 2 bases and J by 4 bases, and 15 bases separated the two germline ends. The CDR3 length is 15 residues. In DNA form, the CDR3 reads TGTGCCAGCTCACCAGTCGCAAAAGGGGGGTACGAGCAGTACTTC. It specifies CASSPVAKGGYEQYF.

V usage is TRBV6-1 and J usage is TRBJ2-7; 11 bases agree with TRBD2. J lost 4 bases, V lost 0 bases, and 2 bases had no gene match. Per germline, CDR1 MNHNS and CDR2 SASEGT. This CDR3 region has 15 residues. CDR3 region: CASSEASGGVYEQYF. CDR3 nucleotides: TGTGCCAGCAGTGAAGCTAGCGGGGGGGTTTACGAGCAGTACTTC.

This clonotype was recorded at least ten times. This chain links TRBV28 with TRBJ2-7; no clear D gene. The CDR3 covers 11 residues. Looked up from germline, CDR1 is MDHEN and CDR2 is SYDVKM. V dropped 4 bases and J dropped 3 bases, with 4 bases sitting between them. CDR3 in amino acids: CASSSIYEQYF. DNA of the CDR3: TGTGCCAGCAGTTCAATCTACGAGCAGTACTTC.

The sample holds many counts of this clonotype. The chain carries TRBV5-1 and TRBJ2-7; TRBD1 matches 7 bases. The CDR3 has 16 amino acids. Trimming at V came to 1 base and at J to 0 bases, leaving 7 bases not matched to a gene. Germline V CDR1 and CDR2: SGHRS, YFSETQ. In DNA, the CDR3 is TGCGCCAGCAGCTTGCGAGGGGGCCTTTTCTCCTACGAGCAGTACTTC. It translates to CASSLRGGLFSYEQYF.

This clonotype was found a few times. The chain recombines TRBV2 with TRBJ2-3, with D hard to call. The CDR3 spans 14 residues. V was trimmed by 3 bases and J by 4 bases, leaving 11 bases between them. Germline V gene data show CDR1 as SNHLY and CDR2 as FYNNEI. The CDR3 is CASSDGRAPDTQYF. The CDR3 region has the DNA TGTGCCAGCAGTGATGGTAGGGCCCCAGATACGCAGTATTTT. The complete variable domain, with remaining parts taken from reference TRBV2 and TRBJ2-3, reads EPEVTQTPSHQVTQMGQEVILRCVPISNHLYFYWYRQILGQKVEFLVSFYNNEISEKSEIFDDQFSVERPDGSNFTLKIRSTKLEDSAMYFCASSDGRAPDTQYFGPGTRLTVL.

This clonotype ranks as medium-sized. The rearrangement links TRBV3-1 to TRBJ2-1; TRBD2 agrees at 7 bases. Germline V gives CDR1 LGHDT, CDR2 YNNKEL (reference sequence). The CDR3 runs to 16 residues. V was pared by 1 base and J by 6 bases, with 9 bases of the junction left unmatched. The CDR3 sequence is CASSQVSGGVINEQFF. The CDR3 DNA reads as TGTGCCAGCAGCCAAGTCAGTGGGGGGGTCATCAATGAGCAGTTCTTC.

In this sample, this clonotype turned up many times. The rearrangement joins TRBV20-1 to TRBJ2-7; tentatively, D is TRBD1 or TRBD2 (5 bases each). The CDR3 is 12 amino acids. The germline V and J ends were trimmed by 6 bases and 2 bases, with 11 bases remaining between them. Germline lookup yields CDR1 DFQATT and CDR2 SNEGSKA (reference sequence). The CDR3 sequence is CSARRDAYEQYF. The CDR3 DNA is TGCAGTGCAAGACGGGACGCCTACGAGCAGTACTTC.

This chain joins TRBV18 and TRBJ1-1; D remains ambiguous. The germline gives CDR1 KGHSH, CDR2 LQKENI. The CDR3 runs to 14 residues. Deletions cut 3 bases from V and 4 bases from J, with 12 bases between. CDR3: CASSPRNLPTEAFF. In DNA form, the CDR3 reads TGTGCCAGCTCACCGAGGAACCTACCCACTGAAGCTTTCTTT.

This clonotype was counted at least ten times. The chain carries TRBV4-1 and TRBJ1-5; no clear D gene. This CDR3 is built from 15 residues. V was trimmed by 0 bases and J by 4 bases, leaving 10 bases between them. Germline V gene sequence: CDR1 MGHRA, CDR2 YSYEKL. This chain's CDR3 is CASSQDFGGNQPQHF. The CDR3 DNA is TGCGCCAGCAGCCAAGATTTCGGTGGTAATCAGCCCCAGCATTTT.